The 13 T cell receptor beta chains presented below share a single source sample, sequenced in a study of tumor and adjacent non-tumor tissue in lung cancer. This sample's RNA came from whole unsorted tissue. TCRbeta libraries were built with three rounds of nested PCR, modified from ARM-PCR. MiXCR, applied by TCRdb to the multiplex PCR reads, yields one record per CDR3 protein. The sample has just over 200,000 distinct CDR3 sequences; approximately 74% are singletons. The sequencing sample was made of lung tumor tissue. The receptor source for this set is a man aged 55 to 69 with non-small cell lung cancer.

The chain employs TRBV20-1 and TRBJ1-1, with D possibly matching TRBD1 (5 bases). The V gene lost 5 bases and the J gene lost 10 bases, with 20 bases spanning the gap. Germline loops: CDR1 DFQATT, CDR2 SNEGSKA (reference sequence). CDR3 length: 13 residues. CDR3 bases: TGCAGTGCTCCGGCGATGGGGGAGGCATCAGCTTTCTTT. It specifies CSAPAMGEASAFF.

About this clonotype itself: One end of the junction does not line up with germline, which may come from a read error. The gene calls are TRBV4-2 and TRBJ1-4, with D maybe TRBD1 (6 bases). CDR1 and CDR2 from the germline V gene are LGHNA and YNFKEQ. CDR3 length: 16 amino acids. The CDR3 bases are TGTGCCAGCAGGCAAGCTGTTCGGGGGGCGAATGAAAAACTGTTTTTT. It encodes CASRQAVRGANEKLFF.

About this clonotype itself: With a much larger clone just one base away, this may be a read error. The chain joins TRBV20-1 to TRBJ2-7, with a weak D call TRBD2 (6 bases). This CDR3 spans 12 amino acids. The germline CDR1 and CDR2 sequences are DFQATT and SNEGSKA (reference sequence). CDR3: CSPSRGAYEQYF. CDR3 nucleotides: TGCAGTCCTAGTCGCGGGGCCTACGAGCAGTACTTC.

The V and J genes are TRBV28 and TRBJ1-4, with a possible D match to TRBD1 (5 bases). This CDR3 is 16 amino acids long. Germline assignment: CDR1 MDHEN and CDR2 SYDVKM. With 3 bases removed from V and 0 bases from J, the gap between germline ends came to 11 bases. CDR3 residues: CASSLAGRTTNEKLFF. CDR3 coding DNA: TGTGCCAGCAGTTTGGCAGGGCGTACAACTAATGAAAAACTGTTTTTT. The complete variable domain, with remaining parts taken from reference TRBV28 and TRBJ1-4, reads DVKVTQSSRYLVKRTGEKVFLECVQDMDHENMFWYRQDPGLGLRLIYFSYDVKMKEKGDIPEGYSVSREKKERFSLILESASTNQTSMYLCASSLAGRTTNEKLFFGSGTQLSVL.

Concerning this clonotype: One base away lies a much larger clone, so this may be a sequencing read error. The rearrangement links TRBV6-5 to TRBJ1-1; 7 nucleotides agree with TRBD1. V lost 2 bases and J lost 1; bases outside the gene matches: 4. The CDR3 length is 15 residues. Germline CDR1 MNHEY, CDR2 SVGAGI. In DNA, the CDR3 is TGTGCCAGCAGTTACGAGGGGGCGAGGAACACTGAAGCTTTCTTT. Translation: CASSYEGARNTEAFF.

With respect to this clonotype: One end of the junction does not line up with germline, which may come from a read error. J is TRBJ2-1 and V is TRBV11-2, with D unclear. The CDR3 extends over 14 amino acids. Germline lookup yields CDR1 SGHAT and CDR2 FQNNGV. The CDR3 spells CAISLGRACNEQFF. CDR3 nucleotide sequence: TGTGCCATCAGCCTAGGACGTGCCTGCAATGAGCAGTTCTTC.

This clonotype was observed a few times. V usage is TRBV4-3 and J usage is TRBJ2-6; D is uncertain. CDR1 and CDR2 (germline): LGHNA, YSLEER. Trimming took off 9 bases at V and 0 bases at J, with 24 bases between the two ends. The CDR3 covers 19 residues. CDR3 residues: CASSQLGLQDPSGANVLTF. The CDR3 DNA follows: TGCGCCAGTAGTCAACTCGGGTTGCAGGATCCCTCTGGGGCCAACGTCCTGACTTTC.

This clonotype was found many times. The chain couples TRBV20-1 to TRBJ2-7; D unclear. The CDR3 has 13 amino acids. The V and J ends lost 0 bases and 2 bases respectively, with 8 bases between them. Per germline, CDR1 DFQATT and CDR2 SNEGSKA (reference sequence). CDR3 in DNA: TGCAGTGCTAGAGAAAGATTTCCCTACGAGCAGTACTTC. It yields the protein CSARERFPYEQYF.

Regarding this clonotype: The junction differs from germline at one of its ends, possibly a read error. The chain joins TRBV11-2 to TRBJ2-2, with D perhaps given as TRBD1 or TRBD2 (5 bases each). Germline CDR1 is SGHAT and CDR2 is FQNNGV. CDR3 length: 16 residues. CDR3 amino acids: CASSLVWGRNTGELSF. DNA of the CDR3: TGTGCCAGCAGCTTAGTCTGGGGCAGGAACACCGGGGAGCTGTCTTTT.

Regarding this clonotype: The junction does not match germline at one end; this may be a read error. The rearrangement links TRBV20-1 to TRBJ2-1; possible D gene TRBD2, 6 bases. This CDR3 has 15 residues. CDR1 and CDR2 from the germline V gene are DFQATT and SNEGSKA (reference sequence). The chain's CDR3 is CTARVLAFSYNEQSF. For the CDR3, the DNA is TGCACTGCTAGGGTCCTAGCGTTCTCCTACAATGAGCAGTCCTTC.

With regard to this clonotype: A much larger clone lies one base from this, so it may be a read error. The chain employs TRBV11-3 and TRBJ1-3, with a weak D call TRBD1 (6 bases). Germline V gene lookup returns CDR1 SGHNT and CDR2 YENEEA. The CDR3 is 15 residues long. CDR3 sequence (DNA): TGTGCCAGCAGCTTGTTGGGGGCCGGTGGAAACATCATATATTTT. Protein sequence: CASSLLGAGGNIIYF.

On this clonotype: An end of the junction does not agree with germline; a read error may underlie this. This sequence joins TRBV6-5 and TRBJ1-5; D unresolved. CDR1 and CDR2 from the germline V gene are MNHEY and SVGAGI. The CDR3 loop spans 15 amino acids. The CDR3 reads CTSSYLHGSNQPQHF. Written as DNA, the CDR3 is TGTACCAGCAGTTACCTACATGGAAGCAATCAGCCCCAGCATTTT.

J is TRBJ2-4 and V is TRBV6-1; the match to TRBD1 covers 9 bases. Looked up from germline, CDR1 is MNHNS and CDR2 is SASEGT. This CDR3 spans 14 amino acids. Trimming cost V 4 bases and J 8 bases; bases outside gene matches: 6. DNA for the CDR3: TGTGCCAGCAGTGCCGGGACAGGGAATTACATTCAGTACTTC. Its translation is CASSAGTGNYIQYF.